Detailed here is one TCR beta chain. The method was immunoSEQ multiplex PCR; TCRdb's version includes in-frame clones alone and lacks a portion of them. Among under 80,000 clones listed, roughly 92% were seen once. This entry belongs to a study of T cell changes during pregnancy in multiple sclerosis. The CDR3 is 10 residues long. J was trimmed by 5 bases and V by 11 bases; bases with no gene match: 2. Germline V lookup: CDR1 MNHNS, CDR2 SASEGT. This material consisted of peripheral blood, taken in the second trimester of pregnancy. The clonotype originates from a female donor with multiple sclerosis, enrolled in a pregnancy study. The gene calls are TRBV6-1 and TRBJ1-2; 7 nucleotides line up with TRBD1. Written as DNA, the CDR3 is TGTGCCTCCAGGGGGTATGGCTACACCTTC. Its protein product is CASRGYGYTF.